These 30 T cell receptor beta chains came from one sample sequenced in a study of blood T cell repertoires in COVID-19. Profiled with immunoSEQ multiplex PCR; TCRdb holds only in-frame clones, not every one. The data contain around 250,000 clones, approximately 85% of them seen just once; the ten biggest clones take up 0.7%. The sequenced sample was peripheral blood. These receptors all stem from a human donor in a cohort sampled during active COVID-19.

The sample holds a few counts of this clone. This rearrangement joins TRBV2 to TRBJ1-4; D remains unclear. The CDR3 has 11 residues. The V and J ends lost 8 bases and 3 bases respectively, with 4 bases between them. Germline V gene data show CDR1 as SNHLY and CDR2 as FYNNEI. The CDR3 coding sequence is TGTGCCAGCGAGGCTAATGAAAAACTGTTTTTT. Protein: CASEANEKLFF. Using reference TRBV2 and TRBJ1-4 for the parts outside the CDR3, the full variable domain is EPEVTQTPSHQVTQMGQEVILRCVPISNHLYFYWYRQILGQKVEFLVSFYNNEISEKSEIFDDQFSVERPDGSNFTLKIRSTKLEDSAMYFCASEANEKLFFGSGTQLSVL.

V gene TRBV27 combines with J gene TRBJ2-1, with 7 bases fitting TRBD1. Germline V CDR1 and CDR2: MNHEY, SMNVEV (reference sequence). J was trimmed by 7 bases and V by 6 bases; bases with no gene match: 12. CDR3 length: 15 amino acids. This chain's CDR3 is CASSPRQGLGNEQFF. CDR3 coding DNA: TGTGCCAGCAGCCCCCGACAGGGATTAGGGAATGAGCAGTTCTTC.

This clone was seen a handful of times. The same CDR3 also results from other DNA sequences found in this sample. The CDR3 loop reads CASSPGGYGYTF. CDR3 bases: TGTGCCAGCAGTCCAGGGGGCTATGGCTACACCTTC. The chain is built from TRBV12-3 or TRBV12-4 and TRBJ1-2; 7 bases are shared with TRBD1. The CDR3 contains 12 residues. Unmatched junction bases numbered 1, after V lost 5 bases and J lost 4 bases.

The chain uses TRBV7-3 and TRBJ2-5, with D possibly being TRBD2 (6 bases). The V end was cut by 1 base, the J end by 4 bases, with 13 bases between. Per the germline V gene, CDR1 is SGHTA and CDR2 is FQGTGA. This CDR3 has 15 residues. The CDR3 sequence is CASSLRAGWGETQYF. The DNA of the CDR3 is TGTGCCAGCAGCTTAAGGGCGGGATGGGGAGAGACCCAGTACTTC.

The DNA of the CDR3 is TGTGCCAGTAGTAGCGGACAGCCCCCTCCTGAAGCTTTCTTT. The encoded protein is CASSSGQPPPEAFF. V gene TRBV19 combines with J gene TRBJ1-1, with D perhaps TRBD1 (6 bases). Trimming removed 4 bases at V and 6 bases at J, with 15 bases between. The CDR3 consists of 14 residues. Germline lookup yields CDR1 LNHDA and CDR2 SQIVND (reference sequence).

The chain combines TRBV13 with TRBJ1-2, with D perhaps matching TRBD1 (6 bases). With 5 bases removed from V and 1 base from J, the gap between germline ends came to 11 bases. The germline V gene has CDR1 PRHDT and CDR2 FYEKMQ (reference sequence). The CDR3 covers 14 residues. CDR3 residues: CASSKRTVNYGYTF. CDR3 sequence (DNA): TGTGCCAGCAGCAAACGGACAGTTAACTATGGCTACACCTTC.

The rearrangement uses TRBV10-1 and TRBJ2-2, with D maybe TRBD2 (5 bases). The germline V and J ends were trimmed by 2 bases and 4 bases, with 17 bases remaining between them. From germline, CDR1 is WNHNN and CDR2 SYGVQD (reference sequence). The CDR3 consists of 17 residues. The CDR3 loop reads CASSEPLGSVSTGELFF. In nucleotides, the CDR3 is TGCGCCAGCAGTGAGCCACTAGGAAGCGTCTCCACCGGGGAGCTGTTTTTT.

This chain uses TRBV4-3 with TRBJ1-6, with TRBD1 as a possible D gene (5 bases). V was shortened by 0 bases and J by 7 bases, with 19 bases between the two germline ends. This CDR3 contains 18 residues. CDR1 LGHNA and CDR2 YSLEER come from the germline V gene. The CDR3, as DNA: TGCGCCAGCAGCCAAGATGTGGGGCGACAGTCTATGAATTCACCCCTCCACTTT. It specifies CASSQDVGRQSMNSPLHF.

This chain links TRBV7-2 with TRBJ2-6; TRBD1 agrees at 7 bases. Germline V gene lookup returns CDR1 SGHTA and CDR2 FQGNSA. V lost 7 bases and J lost 4; bases outside the gene matches: 16. This CDR3 contains 18 residues. The CDR3 protein is CASTHNRDSLGGANVLTF. Written as DNA, the CDR3 is TGTGCCAGCACCCACAACCGGGACAGCCTCGGGGGGGCCAACGTCCTGACTTTC.

The CDR3 reads CASSMAGLIWGANVLTF. The CDR3 DNA reads as TGTGCCAGTAGTATGGCAGGCCTTATATGGGGGGCCAACGTCCTGACTTTC. J is TRBJ2-6 and V is TRBV19; D not certain. The CDR3 is 17 amino acids. Germline-derived CDR1 and CDR2 are LNHDA and SQIVND (reference sequence). With 3 bases removed from V and 4 bases from J, the gap between germline ends came to 16 bases.

The J gene is TRBJ1-3, the V gene TRBV27, with D possibly TRBD1 on 6 matching bases. The CDR3 runs 15 residues. The V gene lost 5 bases and the J gene lost 3 bases, with 14 bases spanning the gap. The germline CDR1 and CDR2 sequences are MNHEY and SMNVEV (reference sequence). The CDR3 protein is CASSLQGKGGNTIYF. DNA for the CDR3: TGTGCCAGCAGTCTACAGGGCAAAGGTGGAAACACCATATATTTT.

The chain combines TRBV10-3 with TRBJ1-2; no firm D call. Germline V lookup: CDR1 ENHRY, CDR2 SYGVKD. The ends were cut back, 4 bases at V and 8 bases at J, with 8 bases in the middle. The CDR3 has 11 amino acids. CDR3 sequence: CAISVTEGYTF. CDR3 DNA sequence: TGTGCCATCAGTGTGACGGAGGGCTACACCTTC.

The chain recombines TRBV9 with TRBJ1-2; D is unclear. Germline CDR1 reads SGDLS; CDR2 reads YYNGEE. CDR3 length: 17 amino acids. V was pared by 3 bases and J by 4 bases, with 22 bases between. In DNA, the CDR3 is TGTGCCAGCAGCGATAACAGAGTTGAGATCGGTAGCTATGGCTACACCTTC. This codes for CASSDNRVEIGSYGYTF.

The V gene is TRBV5-1, the J gene TRBJ2-1, with TRBD2 matching 8 bases. Germline values: CDR1 SGHRS, CDR2 YFSETQ. The CDR3 is made up of 17 amino acids. V trimming: 0 bases; J trimming: 8 bases; junction bases outside the gene matches: 13. The chain's CDR3 is CASSLVASGLSWYEQFF. As DNA, the CDR3 is TGCGCCAGCAGCTTGGTAGCTAGCGGGCTTTCTTGGTATGAGCAGTTCTTC.

The chain couples TRBV3-1 (or the pseudogene TRBV3-2) to TRBJ1-6; D is undetermined. Germline loops: CDR1 LGHDT, CDR2 YNNKEL (reference sequence). V was cut by 3 bases and J by 9 bases, with 21 bases left in between. There are 17 residues in the CDR3. The CDR3 DNA follows: TGTGCCAGCAGCCACGATGCAGGCTGGGCCTCCCGTTCACCCCTCCACTTT. It yields the protein CASSHDAGWASRSPLHF.

V is TRBV19 and J is TRBJ1-2; 9 bases match TRBD1. V dropped 7 bases and J dropped 8; count of bases not matched to a gene: 14. CDR1 LNHDA and CDR2 SQIVND come from the germline V gene (reference sequence). CDR3 size: 15 residues. The chain's CDR3 is CASNPTGGFFGGYTF. The DNA for the CDR3 is TGTGCCAGTAACCCGACAGGGGGTTTTTTTGGAGGCTACACCTTC. Drawing the rest from reference TRBV19 and TRBJ1-2, the complete variable domain is DGGITQSPKYLFRKEGQNVTLSCEQNLNHDAMYWYRQDPGQGLRLIYYSQIVNDFQKGDIAEGYSVSREKKESFPLTVTSAQKNPTAFYLCASNPTGGFFGGYTFGSGTRLTVV.

The J gene is TRBJ2-7, the V gene TRBV27, with 7 bases identical to TRBD2. Germline trimming cut 8 bases from V and 2 bases from J; bases unmatched to any gene: 6. Germline-derived CDR1 and CDR2 are MNHEY and SMNVEV (reference sequence). This CDR3 is 13 amino acids long. The CDR3 DNA is TGTGCCAGCCTGGGCGGGGGACCCTACGAGCAGTACTTC. It specifies CASLGGGPYEQYF.

This clone appeared a single time. J is TRBJ2-1 and V is TRBV7-3; TRBD1 might be the D (6 bases). With 4 bases removed from V and 5 bases from J, the gap between germline ends came to 9 bases. Looked up from germline, CDR1 is SGHTA and CDR2 is FQGTGA. The CDR3 sequence is 13 residues long. For the CDR3, the DNA is TGTGCCAGCAGCTCTGGACAGAACAATGAGCAGTTCTTC. Amino acid sequence: CASSSGQNNEQFF.

This chain links TRBV5-8 with TRBJ2-7; TRBD2 is a possible D gene (5 bases). This CDR3 spans 13 amino acids. Per germline, CDR1 SGHTS and CDR2 YDEGEE. Between the trimmed V and J ends, which lost 1 base and 9 bases, there was a span of 14 bases. CDR3 region: CASSLRGSVRQYF. CDR3 in DNA: TGTGCCAGCAGCTTGCGGGGTTCAGTGCGGCAGTACTTC.

The chain recombines TRBV11-2 with TRBJ2-7; TRBD2 is a possible D gene (5 bases). Germline V lookup: CDR1 SGHAT, CDR2 FQNNGV. The V end lost 1 base, the J end lost 6 bases, and 10 bases lay between the germline ends. The CDR3 spans 13 residues. CDR3 DNA: TGTGCCAGCAGCTTAGTGGCTAGCTCCGAGCAGTACTTC. Amino acids: CASSLVASSEQYF.

This clone came up once. The chain is built from TRBV21-1 and TRBJ2-7; the D call TRBD1 from the table was never checked on the DNA. TRBV21-1 is shown as a pseudogene. This CDR3 region has 14 residues. This CDR3 is CASLGRGSQHEQYF. The CDR3 DNA reads as TGTGCCAGCCTGGGCAGGGGGTCTCAGCACGAGCAGTACTTC.

The rearrangement joins TRBV28 to TRBJ1-1, with TRBD1 matching 7 bases. The CDR3 has 15 amino acids. Germline assignment: CDR1 MDHEN and CDR2 SYDVKM. Germline trimming cut 2 bases from V and 4 bases from J; bases unmatched to any gene: 7. CDR3 in amino acids: CASSLPYRGATEAFF. Here the CDR3 DNA reads TGTGCCAGCAGTTTACCGTACAGGGGAGCCACTGAAGCTTTCTTT.

This clone has only a few counts. The chain is built from TRBV28 and TRBJ1-2, with D maybe TRBD1 (6 bases). Deletions cut 8 bases from V and 12 bases from J, with 19 bases between. This CDR3 contains 12 residues. The germline gives CDR1 MDHEN, CDR2 SYDVKM. The CDR3 is CASGRDTFNHTF. The CDR3 DNA follows: TGTGCCAGCGGGAGGGACACCTTTAACCACACCTTC.

The chain has TRBV19 and TRBJ1-1, with D uncertain. Deletions cut 5 bases from V and 6 bases from J, with 13 bases between. The CDR3 sequence is 13 residues long. Germline-derived CDR1 and CDR2 are LNHDA and SQIVND (reference sequence). The DNA of the CDR3 is TGTGCCAGTAGTTTGAGGATGGGTGCTGAAGCTTTCTTT. Encoded protein: CASSLRMGAEAFF.

J is TRBJ2-7 and V is TRBV11-3; 7 bases are shared with TRBD2. The CDR3 length is 13 residues. Germline trimming cut 3 bases from V and 2 bases from J; bases unmatched to any gene: 1. CDR1 is SGHNT and CDR2 is YENEEA in the germline V gene. The CDR3: CASSLGGTYEQYF. CDR3 in DNA: TGTGCCAGCAGCTTGGGGGGGACCTACGAGCAGTACTTC. The full variable domain, rest sourced from reference TRBV11-3 and TRBJ2-7, is EAGVVQSPRYKIIEKKQPVAFWCNPISGHNTLYWYLQNLGQGPELLIRYENEEAVDDSQLPKDRFSAERLKGVDSTLKIQPAELGDSAVYLCASSLGGTYEQYFGPGTRLTVT.

The CDR3 coding sequence is TGTGCCAGCAAGGACAGACCCACCTACGAGCAGTACTTC. Translation: CASKDRPTYEQYF. The chain employs TRBV28 and TRBJ2-7, with TRBD1 as a possible D gene (6 bases). V lost 7 bases and J 2 bases, leaving 12 bases between the germline ends. Germline V gene lookup returns CDR1 MDHEN and CDR2 SYDVKM. This CDR3 region has 13 residues.

Concerning this clone: Distinct nucleotide sequences in the sample also encode this CDR3. The chain combines TRBV4-1 with TRBJ1-5; a weak D match, TRBD1 (5 bases). The CDR3 length is 15 residues. Germline CDR1 reads MGHRA; CDR2 reads YSYEKL. Trimming took 1 base from V and 4 from J, leaving 11 bases between them. CDR3 nucleotides: TGCGCCAGCAGCCAAGTGGGGCAAGTGAATCAGCCCCAGCATTTT. Residues: CASSQVGQVNQPQHF.

V and J are TRBV18 and TRBJ2-7; TRBD1 agrees at 10 bases. V lost 2 bases and J lost 6; bases outside the gene matches: 4. Germline CDR1 KGHSH, CDR2 LQKENI. The CDR3 is 14 amino acids. CDR3 in amino acids: CASSPGTGVLEQYF. The CDR3 DNA reads TGTGCCAGCTCACCAGGGACAGGGGTGCTCGAGCAGTACTTC.

The genes are TRBV12-3 or TRBV12-4 and TRBJ2-7; the D gene is possibly TRBD2 (5 bases). The CDR3 extends over 13 amino acids. Trimming took off 0 bases at V and 3 bases at J, with 6 bases between the two ends. The CDR3 bases are TGTGCCAGCAGTTTAGCGGGAGTCTACGAGCAGTACTTC. As protein: CASSLAGVYEQYF.

CDR3 DNA: TGCGCCAGCAGCTACGGACTAGCGGGACGACTCAACAATGAGCAGTTCTTC. Translated: CASSYGLAGRLNNEQFF. V and J are TRBV5-1 and TRBJ2-1; 12 bases align to TRBD2. The CDR3 sequence is 17 residues long. V shed 3 bases, J shed 5 bases, and the junction held 9 bases outside the gene matches. Germline V gene data show CDR1 as SGHRS and CDR2 as YFSETQ.